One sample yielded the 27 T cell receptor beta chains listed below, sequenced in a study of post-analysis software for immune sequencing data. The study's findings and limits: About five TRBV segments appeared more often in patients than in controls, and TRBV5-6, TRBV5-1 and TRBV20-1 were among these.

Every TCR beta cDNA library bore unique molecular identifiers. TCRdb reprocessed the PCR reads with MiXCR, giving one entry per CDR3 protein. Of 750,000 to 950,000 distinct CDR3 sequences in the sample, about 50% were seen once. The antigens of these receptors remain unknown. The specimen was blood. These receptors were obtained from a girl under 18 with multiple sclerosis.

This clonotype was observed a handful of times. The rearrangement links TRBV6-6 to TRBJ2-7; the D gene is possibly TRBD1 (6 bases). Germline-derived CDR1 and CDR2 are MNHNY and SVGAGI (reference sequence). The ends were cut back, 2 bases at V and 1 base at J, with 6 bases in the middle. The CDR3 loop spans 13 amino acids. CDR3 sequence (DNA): TGTGCCAGCAGTTACGGACAGTCCTACGAGCAGTACTTC. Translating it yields CASSYGQSYEQYF.

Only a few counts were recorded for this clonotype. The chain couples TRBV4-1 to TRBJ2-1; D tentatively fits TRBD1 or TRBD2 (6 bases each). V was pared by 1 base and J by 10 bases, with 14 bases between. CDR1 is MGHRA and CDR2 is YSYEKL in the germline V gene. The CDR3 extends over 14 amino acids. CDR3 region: CASSQGSGGREQFF. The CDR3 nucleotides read TGCGCCAGCAGCCAAGGATCCGGGGGCAGGGAGCAGTTCTTC.

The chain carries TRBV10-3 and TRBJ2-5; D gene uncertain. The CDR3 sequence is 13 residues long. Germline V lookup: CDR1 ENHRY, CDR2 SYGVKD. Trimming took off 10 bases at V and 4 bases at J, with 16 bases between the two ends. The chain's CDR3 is CASRLGQSETQYF. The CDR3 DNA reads TGTGCCAGCCGCCTCGGGCAGTCAGAGACCCAGTACTTC.

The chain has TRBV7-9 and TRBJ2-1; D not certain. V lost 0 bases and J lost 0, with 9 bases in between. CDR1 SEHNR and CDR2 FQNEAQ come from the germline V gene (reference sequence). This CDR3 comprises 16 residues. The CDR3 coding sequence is TGTGCCAGCAGCTTAGCGCTTGGAAGCTCCTACAATGAGCAGTTCTTC. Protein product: CASSLALGSSYNEQFF.

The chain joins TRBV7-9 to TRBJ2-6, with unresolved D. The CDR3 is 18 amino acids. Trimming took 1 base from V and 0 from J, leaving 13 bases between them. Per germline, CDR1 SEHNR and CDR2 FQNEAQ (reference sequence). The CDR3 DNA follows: TGTGCCAGCAGCTTAGTCTCAGGTCCTTCCTCTGGGGCCAACGTCCTGACTTTC. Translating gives CASSLVSGPSSGANVLTF.

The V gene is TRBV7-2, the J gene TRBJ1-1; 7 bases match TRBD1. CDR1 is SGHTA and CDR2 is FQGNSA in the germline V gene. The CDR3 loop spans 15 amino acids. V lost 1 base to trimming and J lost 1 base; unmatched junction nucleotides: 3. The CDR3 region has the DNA TGTGCCAGCAGCTTAGAACAGGGGCGGAACACTGAAGCTTTCTTT. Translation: CASSLEQGRNTEAFF.

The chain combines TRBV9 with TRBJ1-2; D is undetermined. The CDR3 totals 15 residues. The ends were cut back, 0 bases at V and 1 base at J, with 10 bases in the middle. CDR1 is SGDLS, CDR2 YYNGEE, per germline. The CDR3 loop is CASSVASGNNYGYTF. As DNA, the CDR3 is TGTGCCAGCAGCGTAGCCAGCGGCAATAACTATGGCTACACCTTC.

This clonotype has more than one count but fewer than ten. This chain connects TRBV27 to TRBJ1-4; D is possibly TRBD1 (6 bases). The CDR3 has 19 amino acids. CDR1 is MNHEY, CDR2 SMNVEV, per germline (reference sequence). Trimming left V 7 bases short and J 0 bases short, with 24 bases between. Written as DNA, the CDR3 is TGTGCCAGCACTCCTCTCAGAGGGCAGGGGCTTGCAACTAATGAAAAACTGTTTTTT. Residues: CASTPLRGQGLATNEKLFF.

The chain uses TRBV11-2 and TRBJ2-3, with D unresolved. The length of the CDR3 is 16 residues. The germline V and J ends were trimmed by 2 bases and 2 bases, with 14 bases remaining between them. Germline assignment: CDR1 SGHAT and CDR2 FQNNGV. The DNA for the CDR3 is TGTGCCAGCAGCTTATTTTCTTTACCATCCACAGATACGCAGTATTTT. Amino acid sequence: CASSLFSLPSTDTQYF.

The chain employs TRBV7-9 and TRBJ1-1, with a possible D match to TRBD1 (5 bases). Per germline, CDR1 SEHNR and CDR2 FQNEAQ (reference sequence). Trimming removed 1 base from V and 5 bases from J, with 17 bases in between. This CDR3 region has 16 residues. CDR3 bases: TGTGCCAGCAGCTTAGGAAGGGACGCCCGGGGTACTGAAGCTTTCTTT. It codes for CASSLGRDARGTEAFF.

CDR3 DNA: TGTGCCAGCAGTTACAGGGCAGGGGGCAAAGAGACCCAGTACTTC. Amino acids: CASSYRAGGKETQYF. The chain links TRBV6-5 to TRBJ2-5; 8 nucleotides line up with TRBD1. From germline, CDR1 is MNHEY and CDR2 SVGAGI. J was trimmed by 3 bases and V by 2 bases; bases with no gene match: 5. The length of the CDR3 is 15 residues.

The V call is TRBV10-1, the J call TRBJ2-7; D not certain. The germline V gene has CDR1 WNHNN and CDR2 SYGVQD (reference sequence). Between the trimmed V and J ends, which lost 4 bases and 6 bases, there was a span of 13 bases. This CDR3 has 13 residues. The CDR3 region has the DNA TGCGCCAGCAGTGCGGCACGGGCCTCCGAGCAGTACTTC. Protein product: CASSAARASEQYF.

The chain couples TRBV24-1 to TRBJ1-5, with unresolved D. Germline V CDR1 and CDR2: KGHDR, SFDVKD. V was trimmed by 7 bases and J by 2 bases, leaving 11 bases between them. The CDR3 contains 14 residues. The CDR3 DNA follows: TGTGCCACCAGGAGATGGGTGCGCAATCAGCCCCAGCATTTT. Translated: CATRRWVRNQPQHF.

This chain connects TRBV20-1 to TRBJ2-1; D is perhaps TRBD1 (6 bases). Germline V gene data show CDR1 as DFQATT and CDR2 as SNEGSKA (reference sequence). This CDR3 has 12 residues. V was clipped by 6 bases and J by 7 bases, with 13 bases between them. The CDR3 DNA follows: TGCAGTGCACCGGCTAGGGGGAATGAGCAGTTCTTC. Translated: CSAPARGNEQFF.

In DNA form, the CDR3 reads TGCGCCAGCAGCCCGGGCTTGGGGGGCTTAGTTTACACTGAAGCTTTCTTT. Protein: CASSPGLGGLVYTEAFF. The V gene is TRBV5-1, the J gene TRBJ1-1, with D perhaps matching TRBD1 (6 bases). The V end was cut by 4 bases, the J end by 3 bases, with 22 bases between. CDR1 and CDR2 (germline): SGHRS, YFSETQ. The CDR3 contains 17 residues.

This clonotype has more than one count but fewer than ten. The CDR3 coding sequence is TGTGCCAGCAGGTTCCCCGGTGGGGTGACCCAGTACTTC. Translated, it gives CASRFPGGVTQYF. The J gene is TRBJ2-5, the V gene TRBV12-3 or TRBV12-4, with D uncertain. V lost 6 bases and J 7 bases, leaving 15 bases between the germline ends. The CDR3 has 13 residues.

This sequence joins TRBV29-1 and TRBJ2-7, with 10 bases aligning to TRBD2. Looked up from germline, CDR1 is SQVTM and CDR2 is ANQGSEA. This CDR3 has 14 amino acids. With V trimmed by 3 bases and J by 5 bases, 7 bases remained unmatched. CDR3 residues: CSVDLAGGRNEQYF. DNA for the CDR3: TGCAGCGTTGATTTAGCGGGGGGCCGCAACGAGCAGTACTTC.

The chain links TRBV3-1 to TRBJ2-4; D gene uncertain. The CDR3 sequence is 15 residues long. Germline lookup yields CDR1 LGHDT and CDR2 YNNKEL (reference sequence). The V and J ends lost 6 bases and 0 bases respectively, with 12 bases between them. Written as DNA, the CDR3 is TGTGCCAGCAGTAGACCAGGTCCAGCCAAAAACATTCAGTACTTC. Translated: CASSRPGPAKNIQYF. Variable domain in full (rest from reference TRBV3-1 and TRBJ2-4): DTAVSQTPKYLVTQMGNDKSIKCEQNLGHDTMYWYKQDSKKFLKIMFSYNNKELIINETVPNRFSPKSPDKAHLNLHINSLELGDSAVYFCASSRPGPAKNIQYFGAGTRLSVL.

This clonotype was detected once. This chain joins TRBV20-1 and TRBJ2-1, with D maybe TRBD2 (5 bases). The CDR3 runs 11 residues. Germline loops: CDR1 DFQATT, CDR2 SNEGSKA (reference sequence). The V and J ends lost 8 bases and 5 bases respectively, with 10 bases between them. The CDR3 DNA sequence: TGCAGTATCAGCGGAAACAATGAGCAGTTCTTC. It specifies CSISGNNEQFF.

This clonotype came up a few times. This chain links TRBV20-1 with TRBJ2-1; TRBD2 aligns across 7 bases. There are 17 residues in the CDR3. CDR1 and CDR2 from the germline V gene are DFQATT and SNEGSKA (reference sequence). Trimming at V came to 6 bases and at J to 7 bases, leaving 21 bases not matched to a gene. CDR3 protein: CSAEGLLVYPQRNEQFF. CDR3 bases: TGCAGTGCCGAGGGACTACTAGTTTACCCCCAGAGGAATGAGCAGTTCTTC.

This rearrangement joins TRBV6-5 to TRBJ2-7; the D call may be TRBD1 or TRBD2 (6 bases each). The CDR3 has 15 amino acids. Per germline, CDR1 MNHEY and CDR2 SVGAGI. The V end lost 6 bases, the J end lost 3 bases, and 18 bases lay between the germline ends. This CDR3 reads CASSPIQGLYYEQYF. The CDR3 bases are TGTGCCAGCAGCCCCATACAGGGACTGTACTACGAGCAGTACTTC.

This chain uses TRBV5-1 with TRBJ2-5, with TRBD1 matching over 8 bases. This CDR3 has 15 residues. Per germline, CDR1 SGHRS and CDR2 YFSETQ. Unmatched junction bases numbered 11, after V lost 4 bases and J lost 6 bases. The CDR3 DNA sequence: TGCGCCAGCAGCCCTACCCCGACAGGGGAAAAGACCCAGTACTTC. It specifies CASSPTPTGEKTQYF. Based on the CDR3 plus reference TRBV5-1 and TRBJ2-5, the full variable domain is KAGVTQTPRYLIKTRGQQVTLSCSPISGHRSVSWYQQTPGQGLQFLFEYFSETQRNKGNFPGRFSGRQFSNSRSEMNVSTLELGDSALYLCASSPTPTGEKTQYFGPGTRLLVL.

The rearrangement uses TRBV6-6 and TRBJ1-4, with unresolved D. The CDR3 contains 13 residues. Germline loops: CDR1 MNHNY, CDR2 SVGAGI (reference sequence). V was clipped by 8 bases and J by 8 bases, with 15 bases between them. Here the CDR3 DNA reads TGTGCCAGCCGACACGACGGCGGGGAAAAACTGTTTTTT. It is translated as CASRHDGGEKLFF.

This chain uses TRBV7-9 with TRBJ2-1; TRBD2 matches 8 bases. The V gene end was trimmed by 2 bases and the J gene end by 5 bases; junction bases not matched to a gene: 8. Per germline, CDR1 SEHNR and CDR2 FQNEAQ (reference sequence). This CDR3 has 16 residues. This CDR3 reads CASSLTIAGINNEQFF. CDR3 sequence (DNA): TGTGCCAGCAGCTTAACGATAGCGGGGATCAACAATGAGCAGTTCTTC.

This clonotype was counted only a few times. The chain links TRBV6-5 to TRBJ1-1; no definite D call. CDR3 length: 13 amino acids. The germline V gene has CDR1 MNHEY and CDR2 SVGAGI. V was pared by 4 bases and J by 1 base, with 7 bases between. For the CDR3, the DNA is TGTGCCAGCAGTTTCTCGAAGAACACTGAAGCTTTCTTT. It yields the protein CASSFSKNTEAFF.

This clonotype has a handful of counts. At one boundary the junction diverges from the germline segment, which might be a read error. The CDR3 reads CASSQDPGGVGGKLFF. DNA of the CDR3: TGCGCCAGCAGCCAAGATCCAGGGGGCGTAGGGGGAAAACTCTTTTTT. The rearrangement joins TRBV4-1 to TRBJ1-4, with 8 nucleotides matching TRBD1. Germline values: CDR1 MGHRA, CDR2 YSYEKL. The CDR3 length is 16 residues.

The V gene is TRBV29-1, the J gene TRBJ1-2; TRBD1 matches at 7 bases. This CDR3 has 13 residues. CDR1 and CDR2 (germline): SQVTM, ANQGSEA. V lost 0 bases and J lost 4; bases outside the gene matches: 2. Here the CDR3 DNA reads TGCAGCGTTGAAGAGGACAGGAGCTATGGCTACACCTTC. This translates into CSVEEDRSYGYTF.